This passage covers 19 T cell receptor beta chains from one sample sequenced in a study of blood T cell repertoires in COVID-19. Assay used: immunoSEQ multiplex PCR; TCRdb lists only in-frame clones, some missing. The table lists some 130,000 clones, 79% of them singletons. Sequenced input: peripheral blood. The source is a woman aged 80 or over with acute or convalescent COVID-19.

The rearrangement joins TRBV20-1 to TRBJ1-1, with TRBD1 matching over 10 bases. The V gene end was trimmed by 6 bases and the J gene end by 10 bases; junction bases not matched to a gene: 5. Per germline, CDR1 DFQATT and CDR2 SNEGSKA (reference sequence). This CDR3 is built from 11 residues. CDR3 sequence: CSAGQGGRAFF. The CDR3 DNA reads TGCAGTGCCGGACAGGGGGGAAGAGCTTTCTTT.

The chain is built from TRBV9 and TRBJ1-6; 8 bases agree with TRBD1. The CDR3 spans 17 residues. Germline CDR1 is SGDLS and CDR2 is YYNGEE. Trimming removed 3 bases from V and 5 bases from J; junction bases left unmatched: 10. The DNA for the CDR3 is TGTGCCAGCAGCGCAGGGGGCGCATTAGGGAATAATTCACCCCTCCACTTT. Its translation is CASSAGGALGNNSPLHF.

V is TRBV5-5 and J is TRBJ1-5; D is uncertain. The CDR3 runs 13 residues. The germline V gene has CDR1 SGHKS and CDR2 YYEKEE (reference sequence). V dropped 0 bases and J dropped 5 bases, with 6 bases sitting between them. The chain's CDR3 is CASSLGGDQPQHF. The CDR3 nucleotides read TGTGCCAGCAGCTTGGGCGGGGATCAGCCCCAGCATTTT. Full variable domain (outside the CDR3, taken from reference TRBV5-5 and TRBJ1-5): DAGVTQSPTHLIKTRGQQVTLRCSPISGHKSVSWYQQVLGQGPQFIFQYYEKEERGRGNFPDRFSARQFPNYSSELNVNALLLGDSALYLCASSLGGDQPQHFGDGTRLSIL.

This chain uses TRBV3-1 (or the pseudogene TRBV3-2) with TRBJ2-1; the match to TRBD1 covers 8 bases. Germline V gives CDR1 LGHDT, CDR2 YNNKEL (reference sequence). V was clipped by 7 bases and J by 3 bases; unmatched bases: 5. This CDR3 region has 14 residues. CDR3 sequence reads: CASTGTGDYNEQFF. CDR3 sequence (DNA): TGTGCCAGCACCGGGACAGGCGACTACAATGAGCAGTTCTTC.

This clone was found once. In DNA form, the CDR3 reads TGTGCCAGCAGCTTACTTTCGACTGAGCCCCAGCATTTT. It encodes CASSLLSTEPQHF. The V gene is TRBV7-2, the J gene TRBJ1-5, with unresolved D. Trimming took 2 bases from V and 8 from J, leaving 10 bases between them. Germline V gene data show CDR1 as SGHTA and CDR2 as FQGNSA. This CDR3 region has 13 residues.

The chain carries TRBV30 and TRBJ2-1; 10 positions match TRBD1. The germline V gene has CDR1 GTSNPN and CDR2 SVGIG (reference sequence). Trimming removed 5 bases from V and 3 bases from J; junction bases left unmatched: 7. This CDR3 has 15 amino acids. The CDR3 loop is CAWVSGTGDYNEQFF. The DNA for the CDR3 is TGTGCCTGGGTCTCGGGGACAGGGGACTACAATGAGCAGTTCTTC.

The chain links TRBV9 to TRBJ2-5, with TRBD1 matching 9 bases. This CDR3 comprises 15 residues. With V trimmed by 2 bases and J by 5 bases, 7 bases remained unmatched. The germline CDR1 and CDR2 sequences are SGDLS and YYNGEE. CDR3 region: CASSVGQGLGETQYF. The CDR3 DNA reads TGTGCCAGCAGCGTCGGACAGGGGCTGGGGGAGACCCAGTACTTC.

The chain links TRBV10-3 to TRBJ1-5; possibly TRBD1 for D (5 bases). Trimming cost V 0 bases and J 2 bases, with 14 bases left between them. The CDR3 spans 17 residues. In germline, CDR1 is ENHRY, CDR2 SYGVKD. Here the CDR3 reads CAISESHGGGGNQPQHF. The CDR3 DNA is TGTGCCATCAGTGAGTCGCATGGGGGAGGAGGCAATCAGCCCCAGCATTTT.

V gene TRBV10-1 combines with J gene TRBJ2-1, with 9 bases matching TRBD2. Germline V gives CDR1 WNHNN, CDR2 SYGVQD (reference sequence). With 7 bases clipped from V and 4 bases from J, the junction kept 17 bases outside the gene matches. This CDR3 has 18 amino acids. The CDR3 here is CASMGVRGGARRYNEQFF. The CDR3 nucleotides are TGCGCCAGCATGGGGGTTCGCGGGGGGGCCCGCCGATACAATGAGCAGTTCTTC.

The chain carries TRBV7-8 and TRBJ2-1, with TRBD2 matching 7 bases. The V segment lost 1 base and the J segment 7 bases; nucleotides outside the gene matches: 1. CDR3 length: 13 residues. CDR1 is SGHVS and CDR2 is FQNEAQ in the germline V gene. CDR3 sequence reads: CASSLGGGNEQFF. DNA for the CDR3: TGTGCCAGCAGCTTAGGGGGGGGGAATGAGCAGTTCTTC.

The gene calls are TRBV3-1 (or the pseudogene TRBV3-2) and TRBJ1-2; tentative D call: TRBD1 (6 bases). CDR3 length: 14 amino acids. V was cut by 5 bases and J by 2 bases, with 12 bases left in between. The V gene's germline CDR1 is LGHDT and CDR2 YNNKEL (reference sequence). In DNA form, the CDR3 reads TGTGCCAGCAGCATACAGGGTTCGAACTATGGCTACACCTTC. Amino acids: CASSIQGSNYGYTF.

The chain links TRBV6-5 to TRBJ1-1, with D possibly matching TRBD1 (5 bases). The CDR3 is 15 amino acids. The V end was cut by 2 bases, the J end by 3 bases, with 13 bases between. Germline-derived CDR1 and CDR2 are MNHEY and SVGAGI. The CDR3 DNA sequence: TGTGCCAGCAGTTACCAGACAGCGATATACACTGAAGCTTTCTTT. This codes for CASSYQTAIYTEAFF.

The CDR3 nucleotides are TGTGCCACCAGTGCAACAGGGATGGCCGGGGATGAGGTCGATGAAAAACTGTTTTTT. This gives the protein CATSATGMAGDEVDEKLFF. The J gene is TRBJ1-4, the V gene TRBV24-1; weak D call: TRBD1 (6 bases). Germline CDR1 KGHDR, CDR2 SFDVKD. V was clipped by 5 bases and J by 6 bases, with 27 bases between them. The CDR3 runs to 19 residues.

V usage is TRBV7-2 and J usage is TRBJ1-6; 7 bases agree with TRBD1. Looked up from germline, CDR1 is SGHTA and CDR2 is FQGNSA. V dropped 1 base and J dropped 10; count of bases not matched to a gene: 4. The CDR3 is made up of 14 amino acids. CDR3 protein: CASSLEPGGSPLHF. CDR3 DNA sequence: TGTGCCAGCAGCTTAGAACCAGGGGGATCACCCCTCCACTTT.

The chain is built from TRBV3-1 (or the pseudogene TRBV3-2) and TRBJ1-2; D possibly corresponds to TRBD1 (5 bases). The CDR3 is 15 amino acids. Germline lookup yields CDR1 LGHDT and CDR2 YNNKEL (reference sequence). Deletions cut 5 bases from V and 0 bases from J, with 13 bases between. CDR3 coding DNA: TGTGCCAGCAGCTTTGAGGGAGGGGCTAACTATGGCTACACCTTC. Protein: CASSFEGGANYGYTF.

This clone is a singleton in its sample. The chain uses TRBV7-9 and TRBJ2-1; D is ambiguous. Germline CDR1 SEHNR, CDR2 FQNEAQ (reference sequence). The CDR3 loop spans 15 amino acids. Deletions cut 1 base from V and 7 bases from J, with 14 bases between. CDR3 in amino acids: CASSLGPGGSNEQFF. For the CDR3, the DNA is TGTGCCAGCAGCTTAGGGCCGGGTGGATCAAATGAGCAGTTCTTC.

The rearrangement uses TRBV18 and TRBJ1-5; TRBD1 is a possible D gene (5 bases). This CDR3 region has 14 residues. Germline V gives CDR1 KGHSH, CDR2 LQKENI. The V and J ends lost 4 bases and 2 bases respectively, with 9 bases between them. The CDR3, as DNA: TGTGCCAGCTCACAGGGGTACGGCAATCAGCCCCAGCATTTT. It yields the protein CASSQGYGNQPQHF.

This chain connects TRBV30 to TRBJ2-1, with 8 bases matching TRBD2. Germline CDR1 GTSNPN, CDR2 SVGIG (reference sequence). This CDR3 is 16 amino acids long. Unmatched junction bases numbered 14, after V lost 0 bases and J lost 10 bases. CDR3 region: CAWSVSGGGPLGEQFF. CDR3 in DNA: TGTGCCTGGAGTGTATCGGGCGGGGGGCCTCTAGGGGAGCAGTTCTTC.

The chain carries TRBV18 and TRBJ2-7; TRBD1 matches at 8 bases. The germline V gene encodes CDR1 KGHSH and CDR2 LQKENI. This CDR3 contains 15 residues. V gave up 1 base and J gave up 3 bases; unmatched junction bases: 5. CDR3 sequence (DNA): TGTGCCAGCTCACCACGGGGCGGGACAGGCTACGAGCAGTACTTC. Translation gives CASSPRGGTGYEQYF.